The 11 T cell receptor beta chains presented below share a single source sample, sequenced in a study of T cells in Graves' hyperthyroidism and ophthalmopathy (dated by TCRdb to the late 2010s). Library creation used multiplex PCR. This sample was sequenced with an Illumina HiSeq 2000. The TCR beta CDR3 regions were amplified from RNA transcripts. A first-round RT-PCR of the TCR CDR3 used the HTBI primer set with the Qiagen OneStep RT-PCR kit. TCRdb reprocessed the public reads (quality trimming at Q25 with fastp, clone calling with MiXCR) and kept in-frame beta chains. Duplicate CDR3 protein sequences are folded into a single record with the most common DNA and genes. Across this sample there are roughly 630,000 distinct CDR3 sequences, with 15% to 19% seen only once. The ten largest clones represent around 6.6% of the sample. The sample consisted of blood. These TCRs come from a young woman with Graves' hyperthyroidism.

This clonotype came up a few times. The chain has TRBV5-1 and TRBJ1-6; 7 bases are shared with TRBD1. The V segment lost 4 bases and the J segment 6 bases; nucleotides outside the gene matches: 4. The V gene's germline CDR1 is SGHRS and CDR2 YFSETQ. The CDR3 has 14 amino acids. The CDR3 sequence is CASSPGQANSPLHF. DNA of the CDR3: TGCGCCAGCAGCCCCGGACAGGCTAATTCACCCCTCCACTTT.

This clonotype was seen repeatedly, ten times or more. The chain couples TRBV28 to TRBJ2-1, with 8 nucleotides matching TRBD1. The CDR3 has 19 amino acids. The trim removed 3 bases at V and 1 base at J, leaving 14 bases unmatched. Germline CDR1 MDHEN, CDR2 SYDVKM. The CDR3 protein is CASSFGRGLLARSYNEQFF. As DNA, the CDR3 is TGTGCCAGCAGTTTTGGCAGGGGGCTTCTAGCGAGATCCTACAATGAGCAGTTCTTC.

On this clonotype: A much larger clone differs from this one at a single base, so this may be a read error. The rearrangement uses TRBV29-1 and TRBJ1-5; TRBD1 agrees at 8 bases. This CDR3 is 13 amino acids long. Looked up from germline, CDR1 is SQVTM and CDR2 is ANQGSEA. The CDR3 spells CSVLTGGNRPQHF. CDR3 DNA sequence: TGCAGCGTCTTAACAGGGGGGAATCGGCCCCAGCATTTT.

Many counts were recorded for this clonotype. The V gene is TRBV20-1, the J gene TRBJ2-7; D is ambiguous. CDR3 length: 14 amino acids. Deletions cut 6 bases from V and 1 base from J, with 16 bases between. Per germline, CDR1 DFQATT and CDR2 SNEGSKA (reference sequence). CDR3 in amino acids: CSAPAPGGSYEQYF. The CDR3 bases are TGCAGTGCCCCCGCCCCGGGCGGATCCTACGAGCAGTACTTC.

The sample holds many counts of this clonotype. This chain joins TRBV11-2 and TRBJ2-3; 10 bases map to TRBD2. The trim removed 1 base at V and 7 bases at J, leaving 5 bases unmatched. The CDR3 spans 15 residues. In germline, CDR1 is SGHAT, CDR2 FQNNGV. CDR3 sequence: CASSLGTSGGNTQYF. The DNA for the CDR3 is TGTGCCAGCAGCTTAGGGACTAGCGGTGGGAATACGCAGTATTTT.

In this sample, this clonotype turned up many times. CDR3 in DNA: TGCGCCAGCAGCTTGAGGGGGCAAGCAACTAATGAAAAACTGTTTTTT. Its protein product is CASSLRGQATNEKLFF. This chain links TRBV5-1 with TRBJ1-4; 7 bases match TRBD1. The CDR3 spans 16 residues. With 1 base clipped from V and 0 bases from J, the junction kept 3 bases outside the gene matches. Germline CDR1 and CDR2: SGHRS and YFSETQ.

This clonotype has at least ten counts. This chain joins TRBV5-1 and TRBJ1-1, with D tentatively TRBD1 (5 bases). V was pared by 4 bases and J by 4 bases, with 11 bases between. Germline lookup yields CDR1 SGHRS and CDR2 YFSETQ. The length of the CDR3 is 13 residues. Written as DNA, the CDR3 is TGCGCCAGCAGCGGTCTCGGGGGCACTGAAGCTTTCTTT. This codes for CASSGLGGTEAFF.

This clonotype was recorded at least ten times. The CDR3 coding sequence is TGTGCCAGCAGCCAAGTCGGGACTAGCGGGAGCTGGGAGCAGTTCTTC. Amino acid sequence: CASSQVGTSGSWEQFF. The rearrangement joins TRBV3-1 to TRBJ2-1; 14 positions agree with TRBD2. This CDR3 has 16 residues. Per germline, CDR1 LGHDT and CDR2 YNNKEL (reference sequence). The V gene end was trimmed by 1 base and the J gene end by 10 bases; junction bases not matched to a gene: 6.

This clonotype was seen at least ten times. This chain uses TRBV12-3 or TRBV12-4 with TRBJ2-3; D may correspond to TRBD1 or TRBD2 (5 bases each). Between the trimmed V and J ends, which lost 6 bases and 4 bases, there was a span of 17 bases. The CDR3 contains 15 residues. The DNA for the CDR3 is TGTGCCAGCAGCAGTTCCGGGACCCACGCAGATACGCAGTATTTT. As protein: CASSSSGTHADTQYF.

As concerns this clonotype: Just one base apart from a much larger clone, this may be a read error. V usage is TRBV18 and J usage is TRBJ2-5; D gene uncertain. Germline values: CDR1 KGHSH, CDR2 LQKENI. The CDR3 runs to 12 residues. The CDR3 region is CASSPEEETQHF. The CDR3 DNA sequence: TGTGCCAGCTCACCCGAAGAAGAGACCCAGCACTTC.

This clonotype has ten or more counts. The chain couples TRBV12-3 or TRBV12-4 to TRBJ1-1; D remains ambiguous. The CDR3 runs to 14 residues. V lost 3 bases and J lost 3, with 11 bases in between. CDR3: CASSFYKMDTEAFF. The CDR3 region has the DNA TGTGCCAGCAGTTTCTATAAAATGGACACTGAAGCTTTCTTT.